This T cell receptor (beta chain) was found in a study of radiation and T cells in renal cell carcinoma. The repertoire was sequenced with immunoSEQ multiplex PCR; TCRdb's copy has only in-frame clones and lacks some. The data show about 88,000 clones, about 88% seen once. The time point: baseline pretreatment blood. Described treatment: 15 Gy SBRT to primary tumor, nephrectomy 4 weeks later. The ends lost 3 bases at V and 4 bases at J; junction bases unmatched: 5. Per germline, CDR1 ENHRY and CDR2 SYGVKD. The CDR3 spans 16 residues. The sample here was blood, taken from a patient whose treatment included radiotherapy and nephrectomy. The sequence was obtained from a man in his fifties or sixties with renal cell carcinoma. The chain links TRBV10-3 to TRBJ2-7; TRBD2 matches at 14 bases. The CDR3 sequence is CAISDGLAGGRYEQYF. The CDR3 DNA follows: TGTGCCATCAGTGATGGACTAGCGGGAGGTAGATACGAGCAGTACTTC.